This entry lists 7 T cell receptor beta chains sequenced from one sample in a study of cytomegalovirus exposure and HLA in healthy donors. Primers included in the PCR were 60 Vbeta and 13 Jbeta primers. Generated by immunoSEQ multiplex PCR, the TCRdb table keeps only in-frame clones and is missing some. The sample records almost 80,000 clones, about two thirds being singletons. Sequenced: PBMCs. All receptors derive from a woman in her 50s in good health and CMV-seropositive.

The chain joins TRBV30 to TRBJ1-6; D gene uncertain. The V gene's germline CDR1 is GTSNPN and CDR2 SVGIG (reference sequence). The CDR3 length is 13 residues. Trimming shortened V by 3 bases and J by 10 bases, and 13 bases separated the two germline ends. The CDR3 is CAWRPLTMSPLHF. CDR3 nucleotide sequence: TGTGCCTGGAGGCCCCTAACCATGTCACCCCTCCACTTT.

The V call is TRBV4-1, the J call TRBJ2-1; 9 bases align to TRBD2. With V trimmed by 5 bases and J by 7 bases, 15 bases remained unmatched. The germline V gene encodes CDR1 MGHRA and CDR2 YSYEKL. This CDR3 comprises 17 residues. As DNA, the CDR3 is TGCGCCAGCAGCGCCACCCTAAGGGCGGGGGGGCAAAATGAGCAGTTCTTC. It translates to CASSATLRAGGQNEQFF.

J is TRBJ2-5 and V is TRBV28; 16 bases agree with TRBD2. The germline CDR1 and CDR2 sequences are MDHEN and SYDVKM. The CDR3 contains 20 residues. Trimming at V came to 3 bases and at J to 1 base, leaving 11 bases not matched to a gene. The CDR3 sequence: CASSFAGLAGGQGSQETQYF. In DNA form, the CDR3 reads TGTGCCAGCAGTTTCGCGGGACTAGCGGGGGGGCAGGGGAGCCAAGAGACCCAGTACTTC.

The chain carries TRBV25-1 and TRBJ1-1; 7 nucleotides line up with TRBD1. Germline V gene sequence: CDR1 MGHDK, CDR2 SYGVNS. CDR3 length: 13 residues. The ends lost 4 bases at V and 8 bases at J; junction bases unmatched: 7. The DNA for the CDR3 is TGTGCCAGCAGTGCCCGGACAGGACGAGAAGCTTTCTTT. It is translated as CASSARTGREAFF.

The chain joins TRBV7-6 to TRBJ2-7; D remains ambiguous. The CDR3 runs 16 residues. Looked up from germline, CDR1 is SGHVS and CDR2 is FNYEAQ. Trimming pared 5 bases from V and 5 bases from J, leaving 22 bases between. CDR3 DNA: TGTGCCAGCAGCCTCACACCACCGTTGAGAGGCCACGAGCAGTACGTC. Translated: CASSLTPPLRGHEQYV.

This clone showed up just a few times. V usage is TRBV6-5 and J usage is TRBJ1-1; D is undetermined. The V end lost 6 bases, the J end lost 1 base, and 12 bases lay between the germline ends. The CDR3 runs to 14 residues. Germline V gene lookup returns CDR1 MNHEY and CDR2 SVGAGI. The DNA of the CDR3 is TGTGCCAGCAGCGGTCCAGGTGGGAACACTGAAGCTTTCTTT. It specifies CASSGPGGNTEAFF.

This clone was counted only a few times. The rearrangement joins TRBV7-9 to TRBJ1-1, with 7 bases fitting TRBD1. Germline values: CDR1 SEHNR, CDR2 FQNEAQ (reference sequence). The length of the CDR3 is 15 residues. V lost 5 bases, J lost 6 bases, and 12 bases stayed unmatched. The CDR3 DNA follows: TGTGCCAGCAGCCCGTTTAATGAGGGGGCGGCTGAAGCTTTCTTT. Its protein is CASSPFNEGAAEAFF.